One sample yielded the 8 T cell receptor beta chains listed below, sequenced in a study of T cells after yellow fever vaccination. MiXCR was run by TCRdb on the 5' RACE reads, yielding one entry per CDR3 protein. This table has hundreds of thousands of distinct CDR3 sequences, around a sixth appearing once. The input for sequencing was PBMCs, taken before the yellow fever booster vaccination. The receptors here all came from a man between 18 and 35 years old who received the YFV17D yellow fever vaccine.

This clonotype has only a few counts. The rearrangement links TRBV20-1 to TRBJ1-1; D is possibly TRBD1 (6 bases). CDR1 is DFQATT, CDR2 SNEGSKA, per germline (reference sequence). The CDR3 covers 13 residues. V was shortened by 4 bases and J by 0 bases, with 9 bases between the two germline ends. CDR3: CSATRGMNTEAFF. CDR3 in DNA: TGCAGTGCTACCAGGGGCATGAACACTGAAGCTTTCTTT.

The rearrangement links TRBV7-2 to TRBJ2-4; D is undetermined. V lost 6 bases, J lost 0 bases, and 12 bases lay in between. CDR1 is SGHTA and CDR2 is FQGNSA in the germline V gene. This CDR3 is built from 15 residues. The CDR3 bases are TGTGCCAGCAGTTACCAGCCCTTAGCCAAAAACATTCAGTACTTC. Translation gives CASSYQPLAKNIQYF.

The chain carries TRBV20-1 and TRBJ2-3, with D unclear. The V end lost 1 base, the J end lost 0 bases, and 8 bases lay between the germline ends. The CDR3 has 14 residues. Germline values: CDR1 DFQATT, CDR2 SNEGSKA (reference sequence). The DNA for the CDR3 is TGCAGTGCTAGAGTAGCCGCTAGCACAGATACGCAGTATTTT. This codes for CSARVAASTDTQYF.

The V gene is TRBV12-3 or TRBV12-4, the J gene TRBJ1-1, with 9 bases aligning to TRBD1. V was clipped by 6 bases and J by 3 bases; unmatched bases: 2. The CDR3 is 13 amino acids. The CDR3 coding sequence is TGTGCCAGCAGGGGACAGGGTGACACTGAAGCTTTCTTT. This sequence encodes CASRGQGDTEAFF.

Here the CDR3 reads CSAREGTTSGGFETQYF. The CDR3 region has the DNA TGCAGTGCTAGAGAGGGGACGACTAGCGGGGGATTTGAGACCCAGTACTTC. This chain links TRBV20-1 with TRBJ2-5, with 12 bases lining up with TRBD2. Germline CDR1 is DFQATT and CDR2 is SNEGSKA (reference sequence). V lost 0 bases and J lost 5; bases outside the gene matches: 10. The CDR3 totals 17 residues.

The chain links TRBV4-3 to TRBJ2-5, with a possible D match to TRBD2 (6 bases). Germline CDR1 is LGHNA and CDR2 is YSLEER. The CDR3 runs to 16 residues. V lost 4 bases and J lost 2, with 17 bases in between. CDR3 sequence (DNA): TGCGCCAGCAGCCCCGGGGCGGGGAGAGAACAAGAGACCCAGTACTTC. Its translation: CASSPGAGREQETQYF.

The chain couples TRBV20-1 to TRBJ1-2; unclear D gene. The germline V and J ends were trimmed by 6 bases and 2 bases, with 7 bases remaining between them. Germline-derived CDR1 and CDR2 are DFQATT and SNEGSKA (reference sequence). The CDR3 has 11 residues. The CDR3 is CSAFENYGYTF. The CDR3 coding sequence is TGCAGTGCATTTGAAAACTATGGCTACACCTTC.

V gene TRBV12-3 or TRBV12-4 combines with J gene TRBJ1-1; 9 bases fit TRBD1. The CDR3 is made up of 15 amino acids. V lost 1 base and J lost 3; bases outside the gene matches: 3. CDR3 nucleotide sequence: TGTGCCAGCAGTTTAGGGGACAGGGTCTACACTGAAGCTTTCTTT. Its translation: CASSLGDRVYTEAFF.